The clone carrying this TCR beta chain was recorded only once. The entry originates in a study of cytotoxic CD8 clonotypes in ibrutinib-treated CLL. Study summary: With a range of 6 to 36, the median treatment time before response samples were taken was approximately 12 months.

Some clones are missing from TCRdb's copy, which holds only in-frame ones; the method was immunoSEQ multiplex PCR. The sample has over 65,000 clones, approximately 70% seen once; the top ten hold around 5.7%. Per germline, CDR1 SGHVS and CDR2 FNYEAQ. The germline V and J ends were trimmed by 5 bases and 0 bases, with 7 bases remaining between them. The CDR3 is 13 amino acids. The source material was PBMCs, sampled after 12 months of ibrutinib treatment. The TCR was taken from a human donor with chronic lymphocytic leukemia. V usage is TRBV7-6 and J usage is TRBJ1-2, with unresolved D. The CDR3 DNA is TGTGCCAGCAGCGCGACATCTAACTATGGCTACACCTTC. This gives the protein CASSATSNYGYTF.